One T cell receptor beta chain is described in this entry. Original data processing: Quantification of nucleated cells was approximated via reference gene primer amplification. Method: immunoSEQ multiplex PCR; TCRdb's copy keeps in-frame clones and lacks some. V and J calls and clone size are those listed in that table; D and trimming were worked out from the DNA. The sample consists of around 250,000 clones, 88% of them appearing once. This CDR3 has 16 amino acids. V was clipped by 5 bases and J by 6 bases; unmatched bases: 8. Per the germline V gene, CDR1 is SGHVS and CDR2 is FQNEAQ. This entry comes from a study of blood T cell repertoires in COVID-19. As for the study in general: Nucleic acid was either cDNA or gDNA, and it came from T cells, B-cell-depleted T cells, or PBMCs.

The specimen sequenced was peripheral blood. The receptor comes from a human donor in a cohort sampled during active COVID-19. J is TRBJ1-5 and V is TRBV7-8, with 12 nucleotides matching TRBD1. This CDR3 is CASSTGTGGASQPQHF. DNA for the CDR3: TGTGCCAGCAGCACCGGGACAGGGGGCGCGAGTCAGCCCCAGCATTTT.